The 19 T cell receptor beta chains presented below share a single source sample, sequenced in a study of T-cell memory formation after mild COVID-19. TCRdb ran MiXCR on the 5' RACE reads and lists one entry per CDR3 protein. The repertoire holds under 250,000 distinct CDR3 sequences, 15% seen once, with approximately 2.1% in the top ten. The sequencing input was PBMCs or a T cell subset sorted from them (not recorded which). These receptor sequences come from an adult woman who had mild COVID-19 (a few samples of this study predate the infection). Cell type and time point are not known.

This chain links TRBV24-1 with TRBJ1-5; a weak D match, TRBD1 (5 bases). CDR3 length equals 14 residues. V was cut by 6 bases and J by 2 bases, with 10 bases left in between. Germline values: CDR1 KGHDR, CDR2 SFDVKD. CDR3 DNA sequence: TGTGCCACCAGTTTTGGGACCGGCAATCAGCCCCAGCATTTT. Protein: CATSFGTGNQPQHF.

This clonotype was found a few times. The chain joins TRBV6-5 to TRBJ2-7, with TRBD1 as a possible D gene (6 bases). Trimming took off 4 bases at V and 0 bases at J, with 13 bases between the two ends. Germline lookup yields CDR1 MNHEY and CDR2 SVGAGI. The CDR3 has 15 amino acids. This CDR3 reads CASSFPGTHSYEQYF. CDR3 DNA sequence: TGTGCCAGCAGTTTTCCCGGGACACACTCCTACGAGCAGTACTTC.

The rearrangement links TRBV12-3 or TRBV12-4 to TRBJ2-3; 7 bases fit TRBD1. The CDR3 sequence is 13 residues long. V was clipped by 6 bases and J by 5 bases; unmatched bases: 5. The CDR3 reads CASRRQGLDTQYF. In nucleotides, the CDR3 is TGTGCCAGCAGGAGACAGGGTTTAGATACGCAGTATTTT.

The rearrangement links TRBV5-1 to TRBJ2-3; 11 positions match TRBD2. This CDR3 contains 15 residues. The V segment lost 6 bases and the J segment 6 bases; nucleotides outside the gene matches: 9. Germline loops: CDR1 SGHRS, CDR2 YFSETQ. For the CDR3, the DNA is TGCGCCAGCATGAGTACTAGCGGGAGACCCGATACGCAGTATTTT. It codes for CASMSTSGRPDTQYF.

The chain combines TRBV5-1 with TRBJ2-1, with 14 bases matching TRBD2. The CDR3 length is 15 residues. V lost 4 bases, J lost 9 bases, and 6 bases stayed unmatched. Germline values: CDR1 SGHRS, CDR2 YFSETQ. In nucleotides, the CDR3 is TGCGCCAGCAGCGCGGGACTAGCGGGAGCCGGTGAGCAGTTCTTC. It yields the protein CASSAGLAGAGEQFF.

In this sample, this clonotype turned up a few times. This CDR3 reads CASIRTRQETQYF. The CDR3 bases are TGTGCCAGCATCAGAACTAGGCAAGAGACCCAGTACTTC. The J gene is TRBJ2-5, the V gene TRBV2; tentative D call: TRBD2 (5 bases). This CDR3 is built from 13 residues. Trimming stripped 7 bases from V and 2 bases from J, with 11 bases between. Germline CDR1 reads SNHLY; CDR2 reads FYNNEI.

This clonotype came up a few times. The V gene is TRBV2, the J gene TRBJ2-3; D is perhaps TRBD2 (6 bases). Between the trimmed V and J ends, which lost 6 bases and 1 base, there was a span of 11 bases. The CDR3 runs to 14 residues. CDR1 and CDR2 from the germline V gene are SNHLY and FYNNEI. CDR3 loop: CASRPGEGTDTQYF. DNA for the CDR3: TGTGCCAGCAGACCGGGGGAGGGCACAGATACGCAGTATTTT.

V and J are TRBV5-1 and TRBJ1-2, with 8 bases lining up with TRBD1. This CDR3 has 14 residues. V shed 0 bases and J 8 bases; nucleotides not matched to a gene: 6. CDR1 is SGHRS and CDR2 is YFSETQ in the germline V gene. This CDR3 is CASSLAQGVVGYTF. For the CDR3, the DNA is TGCGCCAGCAGCTTGGCACAGGGGGTTGTGGGCTACACCTTC.

This clonotype was detected ten times or more. The gene calls are TRBV7-6 and TRBJ2-1; maybe TRBD2 (6 bases). The CDR3 length is 16 residues. CDR1 is SGHVS and CDR2 is FNYEAQ in the germline V gene. V lost 4 bases to trimming and J lost 1 base, with 14 bases between them. The CDR3 here is CASSSVSGRSYNEQFF. CDR3 bases: TGTGCCAGCAGCTCTGTGAGTGGGAGGTCCTACAATGAGCAGTTCTTC. The full variable domain, with the rest looked up from reference TRBV7-6 and TRBJ2-1, is GAGVSQSPRYKVTKRGQDVALRCDPISGHVSLYWYRQALGQGPEFLTYFNYEAQQDKSGLPNDRFSAERPEGSISTLTIQRTEQRDSAMYRCASSSVSGRSYNEQFFGPGTRLTVL.

This clonotype has more than one count but fewer than ten. The chain is built from TRBV6-1 and TRBJ2-7; 12 nucleotides align to TRBD2. The CDR3 has 15 amino acids. CDR1 is MNHNS, CDR2 SASEGT, per germline. The V segment lost 4 bases and the J segment 3 bases; nucleotides outside the gene matches: 4. The CDR3 DNA reads TGTGCCAGCAGTGTAACTAGCGGGGGGTTCTACGAGCAGTACTTC. It is translated as CASSVTSGGFYEQYF.

The J gene is TRBJ1-1, the V gene TRBV11-3, with TRBD1 identical over 7 bases. The germline CDR1 and CDR2 sequences are SGHNT and YENEEA. V shed 5 bases and J 4 bases; nucleotides not matched to a gene: 7. CDR3 length: 14 residues. This chain's CDR3 is CASSPNSGGTEAFF. The CDR3 nucleotides read TGTGCCAGCAGCCCAAACTCAGGGGGCACTGAAGCTTTCTTT.

This clonotype came up a few times. The V and J genes are TRBV29-1 and TRBJ1-2; TRBD1 matches at 9 bases. The germline V gene has CDR1 SQVTM and CDR2 ANQGSEA. The length of the CDR3 is 11 residues. The V and J ends lost 7 bases and 14 bases, in that order; junction bases with no gene match: 11. The CDR3 bases are TGCAGCGCCACAGGGACAGGGCTGAGTACCTTC. This translates into CSATGTGLSTF.

The chain employs TRBV12-3 or TRBV12-4 and TRBJ2-1, with D uncertain. V lost 0 bases, J lost 8 bases, and 14 bases lay in between. The CDR3 is 15 amino acids. The CDR3 DNA follows: TGTGCCAGCAGTTTAGCCCTGGCCCTACGGGATGAGCAGTTCTTC. Translation gives CASSLALALRDEQFF.

The chain links TRBV24-1 to TRBJ1-1; D remains ambiguous. This CDR3 has 12 residues. The V end was cut by 3 bases, the J end by 3 bases, with 4 bases between. Germline CDR1 reads KGHDR; CDR2 reads SFDVKD. CDR3 protein: CATSDPDTEAFF. In nucleotides, the CDR3 is TGTGCCACCAGTGATCCCGACACTGAAGCTTTCTTT.

The rearrangement joins TRBV6-1 to TRBJ1-5, with D unresolved. Trimming took off 3 bases at V and 6 bases at J, with 6 bases between the two ends. Looked up from germline, CDR1 is MNHNS and CDR2 is SASEGT. The CDR3 length is 12 residues. CDR3 nucleotide sequence: TGTGCCAGCAGTGATTGGGGTCAGCCCCAGCATTTT. It is translated as CASSDWGQPQHF.

This clonotype was recorded a few times. The chain couples TRBV29-1 to TRBJ2-7, with 7 nucleotides matching TRBD1. Germline-derived CDR1 and CDR2 are SQVTM and ANQGSEA. This CDR3 is 12 amino acids long. V gave up 6 bases and J gave up 5 bases; unmatched junction bases: 7. CDR3 sequence (DNA): TGCAGCGTGACAGGGAAACGGGACGAGCAGTACTTC. Protein: CSVTGKRDEQYF.

This clonotype turned up a few times. V and J are TRBV5-1 and TRBJ2-7, with TRBD2 matching over 13 bases. The CDR3 has 15 residues. The germline V gene has CDR1 SGHRS and CDR2 YFSETQ. J was trimmed by 7 bases and V by 4 bases; bases with no gene match: 8. CDR3 coding DNA: TGCGCCAGCAGCCTACTAGCGGGAGGGCCGGTAGAGCAGTACTTC. Amino acids: CASSLLAGGPVEQYF. Together with reference TRBV5-1 and TRBJ2-7, the CDR3 gives the full variable domain: KAGVTQTPRYLIKTRGQQVTLSCSPISGHRSVSWYQQTPGQGLQFLFEYFSETQRNKGNFPGRFSGRQFSNSRSEMNVSTLELGDSALYLCASSLLAGGPVEQYFGPGTRLTVT.

This clonotype came up a few times. The V call is TRBV20-1, the J call TRBJ1-2; 8 bases are a match to TRBD1. In germline, CDR1 is DFQATT, CDR2 SNEGSKA (reference sequence). The V and J ends lost 2 bases and 8 bases, in that order; junction bases with no gene match: 7. CDR3 length equals 13 residues. CDR3 sequence reads: CSARPGTGIGYTF. In nucleotides, the CDR3 is TGCAGTGCTAGACCCGGGACAGGAATCGGCTACACCTTC.

Ten or more counts support this clonotype. The genes are TRBV6-1 and TRBJ1-1; possibly TRBD1 for D (5 bases). This CDR3 region has 14 residues. V was pared by 6 bases and J by 1 base, with 12 bases between. Germline-derived CDR1 and CDR2 are MNHNS and SASEGT. The CDR3 DNA is TGTGCCAGCAGCAGGGCCTCCGCGAACACTGAAGCTTTCTTT. Protein product: CASSRASANTEAFF.